This T cell receptor (beta chain) derives from a study of control samples from healthy donors and cancer patients. Clones were sequenced by immunoSEQ multiplex PCR, and TCRdb holds only the in-frame ones, with some missing. The data show 150,000 or so clones, with roughly 94% seen just once and over 10% held by the top ten. CDR3 length equals 15 residues. The junction had 11 bases not matched to a gene; V was cut back by 7 bases and J by 5 bases. Germline V gene sequence: CDR1 MNHEY, CDR2 SVGEGT. Specimen: blood. The TCR originated in a man aged 35 to 55 in good health. The chain uses TRBV6-2 or TRBV6-3 and TRBJ2-1, with 7 bases matching TRBD1. The CDR3 loop reads CASTPPGQRNNEQFF. The CDR3 coding sequence is TGTGCCAGCACCCCGCCGGGACAGAGAAACAATGAGCAGTTCTTC.